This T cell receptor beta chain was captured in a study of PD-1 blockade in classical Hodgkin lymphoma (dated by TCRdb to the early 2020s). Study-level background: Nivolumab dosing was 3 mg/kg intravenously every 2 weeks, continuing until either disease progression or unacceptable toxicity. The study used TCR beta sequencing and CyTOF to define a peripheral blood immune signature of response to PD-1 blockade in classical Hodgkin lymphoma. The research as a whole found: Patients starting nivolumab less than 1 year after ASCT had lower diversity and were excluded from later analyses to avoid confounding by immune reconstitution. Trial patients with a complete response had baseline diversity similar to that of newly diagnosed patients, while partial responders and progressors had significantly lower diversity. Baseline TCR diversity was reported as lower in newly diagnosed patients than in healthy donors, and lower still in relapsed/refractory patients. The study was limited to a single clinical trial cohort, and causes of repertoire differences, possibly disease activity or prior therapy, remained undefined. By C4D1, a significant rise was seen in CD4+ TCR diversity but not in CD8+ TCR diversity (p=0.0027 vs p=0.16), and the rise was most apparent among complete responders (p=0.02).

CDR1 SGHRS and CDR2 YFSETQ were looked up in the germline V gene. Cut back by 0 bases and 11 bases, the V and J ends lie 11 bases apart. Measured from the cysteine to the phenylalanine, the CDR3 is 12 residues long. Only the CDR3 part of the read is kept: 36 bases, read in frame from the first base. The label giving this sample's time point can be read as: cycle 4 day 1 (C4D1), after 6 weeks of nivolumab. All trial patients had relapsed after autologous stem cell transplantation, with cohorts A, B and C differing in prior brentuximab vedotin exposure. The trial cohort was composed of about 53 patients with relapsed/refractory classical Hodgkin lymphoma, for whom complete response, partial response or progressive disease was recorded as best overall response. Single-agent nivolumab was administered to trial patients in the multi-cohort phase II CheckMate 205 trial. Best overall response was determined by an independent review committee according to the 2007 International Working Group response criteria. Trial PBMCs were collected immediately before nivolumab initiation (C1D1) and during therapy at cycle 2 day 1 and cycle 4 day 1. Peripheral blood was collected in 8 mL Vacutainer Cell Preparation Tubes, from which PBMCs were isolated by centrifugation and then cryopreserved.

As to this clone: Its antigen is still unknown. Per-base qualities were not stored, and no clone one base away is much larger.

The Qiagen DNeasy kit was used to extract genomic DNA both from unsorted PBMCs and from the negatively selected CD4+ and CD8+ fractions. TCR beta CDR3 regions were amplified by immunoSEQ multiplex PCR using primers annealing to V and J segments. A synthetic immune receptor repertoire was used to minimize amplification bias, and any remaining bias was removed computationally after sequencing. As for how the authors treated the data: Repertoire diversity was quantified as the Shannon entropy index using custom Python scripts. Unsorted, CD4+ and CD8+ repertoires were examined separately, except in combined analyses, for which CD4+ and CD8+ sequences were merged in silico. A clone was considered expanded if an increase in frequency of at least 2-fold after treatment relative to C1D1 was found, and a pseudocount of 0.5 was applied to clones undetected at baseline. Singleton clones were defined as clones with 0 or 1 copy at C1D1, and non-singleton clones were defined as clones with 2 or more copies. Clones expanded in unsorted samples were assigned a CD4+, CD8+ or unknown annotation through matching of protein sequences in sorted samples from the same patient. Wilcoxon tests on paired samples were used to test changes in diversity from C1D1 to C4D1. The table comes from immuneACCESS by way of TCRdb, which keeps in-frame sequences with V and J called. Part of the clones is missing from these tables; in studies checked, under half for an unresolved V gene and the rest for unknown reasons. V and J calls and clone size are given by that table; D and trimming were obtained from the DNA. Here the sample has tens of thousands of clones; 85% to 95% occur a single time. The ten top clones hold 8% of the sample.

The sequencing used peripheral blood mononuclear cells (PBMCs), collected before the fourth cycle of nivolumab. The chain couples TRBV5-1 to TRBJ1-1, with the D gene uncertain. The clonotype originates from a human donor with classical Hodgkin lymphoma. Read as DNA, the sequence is TGCGCCAGCAGCTTGGCCCCTGGGGAGGCTTTCTTT. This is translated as CASSLAPGEAFF.